This TCR beta chain was recovered during a study of response to subunit inactivated influenza vaccine (dated by TCRdb to between 2017 and 2018). Turning to the overall study: The study used deep quantitative T cell receptor repertoire profiling to track responses to a trivalent subunit inactivated influenza vaccine. Broad study findings and their caveats: It was suggested by the authors that each seasonal influenza vaccination may recruit only a limited number of new T cells.

The method was RT-PCR. TCRdb lists the instrument as Illumina HiSeq 2500. The public sequencing data were trimmed at Q25 with fastp and processed into clonotypes with MiXCR by TCRdb, which kept only in-frame beta chains. One record per CDR3 amino acid sequence lists the most common genes and DNA. The sample table contains 800,000 or so distinct CDR3 sequences; only one count was recorded for 21% of them. In total, the top ten clones hold about a tenth of the sample. Of note for this clonotype: There is no known antigen for this receptor. No base qualities exist here, and no much larger clone lies one base off it.

The sequence was collected from a man over 45 who received an inactivated influenza vaccine. Donor details come from another sample of the same person, matched by shared clones. The sequencing here drew on PBMCs from blood, taken more than 4 days after vaccination.

The CDR3 is CASSWDRVTGELFF. The DNA is as follows: TGCGCCAGCAGCTGGGACAGGGTCACCGGGGAGCTGTTTTTT. The sequence links TRBV5-1 to TRBJ2-2, with 9 middle bases fitting TRBD1. The CDR3 numbers 14 residues from cysteine through phenylalanine. The CDR3 DNA has 42 bases and is translated from base 1. The germline V gene yields SGHRS for CDR1 and YFSETQ for CDR2. V is trimmed back by 3 bases and J by 4 bases, and the junction contains 1 base that no gene match accounts for.